This record concerns one TCR beta chain sequence. Its antigen is currently unknown. V was cut by 4 bases and J by 4 bases, with 10 bases left in between. The germline V gene encodes CDR1 SGHDN and CDR2 FVKESK. CDR3 length: 13 amino acids. No fewer than 5.5 micrograms of total RNA were isolated from every sample. These data originate in a study of blood T cells in healthy people across ages. A second PCR of 7 to 11 cycles used a sample-barcoded 5' primer and a J-beta primer mix. One entry per CDR3 protein, called by TCRdb with MiXCR from the 5' RACE reads. The profile shows about 1.1 million distinct CDR3 sequences, about two fifths of them singletons. Study observations and caveats: As age increased, TCR beta diversity per million T cells fell in a roughly linear fashion.

Sequencing was done on a sample of blood. The sequence was collected from a man younger than 35 in good health. The chain carries TRBV14 and TRBJ1-2; no clear D. The CDR3 sequence: CASSLLAAYGYTF. As DNA, the CDR3 is TGTGCCAGCAGCCTCCTGGCGGCCTATGGCTACACCTTC.